This T cell receptor (beta chain) appears in the sequencing data of a study of shared clonotypes between healthy human individuals (dated by TCRdb to about 2020). General notes on the study: The cohort included a few men and a couple of women between 18 and 49 years of age. Libraries were prepared and TCR repertoires were sequenced by different laboratories using diverse techniques, in order to increase sequencing depth and limit assay-specific biases. Each donor's leukapheresis produced roughly between roughly 0.85 and 10 billion PBMCs. The study deeply sequenced blood TCR repertoires of about 5 healthy adults to estimate repertoire size and the extent of clonotype sharing between individuals. For each donor, three plates each were used for CD4 naive and CD4 memory, two plates were used for CD8 naive, and one plate was used for CD8 memory. Study-level results and caveats: Sampling was restricted to blood, and TCR repertoires in tissue are likely to differ from TCR repertoires in blood. Naive subsets generally had larger estimated clonotype richness than memory subsets. When four donors were compared, the shared fraction of clonotypes was approximately 5% for naive CD4, roughly 3.3% for naive CD8, about 2.4% for memory CD4, and 0.4% for memory CD8. Even with the large sequencing depth, rarefaction of the sorted-subset datasets indicated that sequencing was incomplete. Because the study included only a small number of donors, the genetic and exposure-history diversity represented was limited. Clonotypes shared by all four sorted-subset donors showed higher generation probabilities than non-shared clonotypes. Pairwise subsampling led to the expectation that sequencing depth would affect the degree of clonotype sharing among donors.

Using the deep immunoSEQ assay, multiplex PCR amplified TCR CDR3 regions from genomic DNA. Genomic DNA extracted from each cell subset was distributed evenly over all wells of several immunoSEQ 96-well plates, and each plate served as one replicate. Each replicate PCR for sorted subsets received around 210 ng genomic DNA, equal to 28,000 or so T cell genomes. Purified libraries were measured with a Qubit 3.0 fluorometer, size-checked on a Bioanalyzer 2100, and measured again with the KAPA Library Quantification kit. Every immunoSEQ 96-well plate was sequenced on a separate single-read 150-cycle Illumina NextSeq 550 flow cell. Concerning the study's data processing: The immunoSEQ output contained only junctional sequences without quality scores, so filtering could not match that applied to full-length reads. To assign V/J genes and CDR3, sequences were annotated against IMGT germline references using PyIR, a Python wrapper for IgBLAST v1.9. Reads were removed for weak V/J assignments (E-value above 1e-6), missing CDR3, stop codons, out-of-frame junctions, or ambiguous translated residues. V3J clonotypes were defined as sequences sharing an identical inferred V gene, J gene, and CDR3 amino acid sequence. To compute the percentage overlap between repertoires, the number of shared unique clonotypes was divided by the size of the smaller repertoire. Richness of each repertoire was evaluated using RTK rarefaction, the Chao1 estimator, and Recon v2.1 estimates of unobserved clonotypes. Generation probabilities were computed with OLGA for all TCRbeta clonotypes obtained by the gDNA method from a handful of donors. This is the immuneACCESS table as TCRdb keeps it, with only in-frame sequences that have V and J called. A part of the clones is gone; compared with another copy, unresolved V genes explain less than half, and the rest is unexplained. V, J and clone size reflect that table, while D and trimming were determined from the DNA. This sample has over 850,000 clones in its table, and 75% to 80% of those were observed once. The ten largest clones represent more than 0.55% of the sample.

The donors were healthy, HIV-negative adults who had no recently reported acute infections or vaccinations. All donors were Caucasian adults living in Nashville, Tennessee, USA. Magnetic negative selection was used to enrich CD4+ T cells, after which naive cells were positively selected on CD45RA and the negative fraction became the memory subset. Blood was collected by leukapheresis, and PBMCs were isolated by Ficoll-Histopaque density gradient centrifugation and then cryopreserved in liquid nitrogen vapor phase. Analytical flow cytometry was used to check the purity and quantity of every magnetically sorted T cell population. Each sorted fraction had its genomic DNA isolated and then quantified by UV absorbance on a Nanodrop 2000c. A remark on this clone: No cognate antigen has been identified for it. No base-level quality is on record; no much larger clone is a single base apart.

Clipping removes 11 bases from V and 3 bases from J, with 10 as the unmatched junction base count. Based on the germline V gene, the CDR1 and CDR2 sequences are SNHLY and FYNNEI. The CDR3 runs 14 residues from the cysteine to the phenylalanine. Left in the record is the CDR3 DNA by itself, 42 bases read in frame from the first base. The chain couples TRBV2 to TRBJ2-3, with 8 bases aligning to TRBD2. The sample consisted of memory CD4+ T cells from PBMCs. Taken with the paper, the label for cell subset or site translates to: CD45RA-negative fraction. The sequence derives from a young man in good health. Some clones in this sample may be carry-over from other donors' samples. The sequenced DNA is TGTGCCGATAAAAGAGCGGGAGCAACAGATACGCAGTATTTT. Translation gives CADKRAGATDTQYF.